This entry is about one T cell receptor (beta chain). The antigen is undetermined. The data were taken from a study of naive CD8 T cells in extremely preterm neonates. CDR1 LNHDA and CDR2 SQIVND come from the germline V gene (reference sequence). The CDR3 runs to 13 residues. The V end was cut by 3 bases, the J end by 4 bases, with 8 bases between. Study observations and caveats: Preterm neonates shared more CDR3 nucleotide sequences (around 2.5%) than older groups. Relative to older groups, preterm infants had shorter, less trimmed CDR3s with fewer N additions.

Clones were read by immunoSEQ multiplex PCR, and TCRdb kept only the in-frame ones, dropping some. The sample lists around 23,000 clones, approximately 90% occurring once. Samples were taken at extremely preterm deliveries at roughly 22-28 weeks of gestation. Pregnancies with fetal demise, active maternal HSV infection or known maternal HIV were excluded. The sequence was collected from a boy who was born preterm. Source material: naive CD8+ T cells from cord blood. This sequence joins TRBV19 and TRBJ2-3; a weak D match, TRBD2 (5 bases). The CDR3 sequence is CASSMVGADTQYF. As DNA, the CDR3 is TGTGCCAGTAGTATGGTCGGGGCAGATACGCAGTATTTT.